The 21 T cell receptor beta chains given below trace back to one sample, sequenced in a study of blood T cell repertoires in COVID-19. Libraries were prepared by immunoSEQ multiplex PCR; TCRdb keeps only in-frame clonotypes and omits some of them. The sample records around 160,000 clones, 88% being singletons. The sequenced sample was peripheral blood. These receptors originate from a human donor in a cohort sampled during active COVID-19.

The J gene is TRBJ2-1, the V gene TRBV24-1; the D gene is possibly TRBD1 (5 bases). The ends were cut back, 5 bases at V and 4 bases at J, with 8 bases in the middle. Germline V gene lookup returns CDR1 KGHDR and CDR2 SFDVKD. The CDR3 covers 13 residues. The CDR3 spells CATSGNRYNEQFF. CDR3 sequence (DNA): TGTGCCACCAGTGGTAACAGGTACAATGAGCAGTTCTTC.

The J gene is TRBJ2-1, the V gene TRBV5-1; TRBD2 matches 8 bases. Trimming cost V 0 bases and J 3 bases; bases outside gene matches: 14. This CDR3 has 19 amino acids. Germline CDR1 and CDR2: SGHRS and YFSETQ. This CDR3 reads CASSLAGGASPVGYNEQFF. The DNA of the CDR3 is TGCGCCAGCAGCTTGGCGGGGGGGGCCTCCCCGGTAGGCTACAATGAGCAGTTCTTC.

V and J are TRBV28 and TRBJ1-5, with 7 bases matching TRBD1. With 6 bases clipped from V and 5 bases from J, the junction kept 10 bases outside the gene matches. CDR1 and CDR2 (germline): MDHEN, SYDVKM. This CDR3 comprises 15 residues. The CDR3 DNA is TGTGCCAGCAGGAACCCGACAGGGTCGGATCAGCCCCAGCATTTT. It is translated as CASRNPTGSDQPQHF.

The chain uses TRBV6-5 and TRBJ2-1; unclear D gene. V shed 5 bases and J shed 9 bases, with 11 bases lying between them. This CDR3 has 12 amino acids. The germline V gene has CDR1 MNHEY and CDR2 SVGAGI. The CDR3 here is CASSRNPGEQFF. CDR3 DNA sequence: TGTGCCAGCAGTCGAAATCCGGGTGAGCAGTTCTTC.

The chain is built from TRBV4-2 and TRBJ2-2; D might be TRBD2 (6 bases). V was cut by 4 bases and J by 3 bases, with 12 bases left in between. The CDR3 extends over 15 amino acids. Germline V CDR1 and CDR2: LGHNA, YNFKEQ. Here the CDR3 reads CASSPRLVDTGELFF. The CDR3 DNA sequence: TGTGCCAGCAGCCCCCGACTAGTGGACACCGGGGAGCTGTTTTTT.

The V and J genes are TRBV28 and TRBJ2-1; 9 bases match TRBD2. The CDR3 contains 16 residues. Trimming removed 6 bases from V and 0 bases from J; junction bases left unmatched: 6. CDR1 MDHEN and CDR2 SYDVKM come from the germline V gene. The CDR3 DNA reads as TGTGCCAGCAGCCAACTAGCGGGCAACTCCTACAATGAGCAGTTCTTC. Its translation: CASSQLAGNSYNEQFF.

The chain couples TRBV27 to TRBJ1-4; D not resolved. The CDR3 spans 16 residues. The ends were cut back, 5 bases at V and 0 bases at J, with 13 bases in the middle. From germline, CDR1 is MNHEY and CDR2 SMNVEV (reference sequence). The CDR3 reads CASSHLEASTNEKLFF. CDR3 bases: TGTGCCAGCAGTCACCTCGAAGCGTCAACTAATGAAAAACTGTTTTTT.

The chain has TRBV11-2 and TRBJ2-1; D is perhaps TRBD2 (5 bases). V was cut by 3 bases and J by 4 bases, with 13 bases left in between. The CDR3 runs to 15 residues. Germline-derived CDR1 and CDR2 are SGHAT and FQNNGV. CDR3 sequence: CASSFNTRGYNEQFF. CDR3 nucleotides: TGTGCCAGCAGCTTTAATACCAGAGGGTACAATGAGCAGTTCTTC.

V is TRBV7-2 and J is TRBJ2-7; TRBD2 agrees at 7 bases. This CDR3 is built from 15 residues. From germline, CDR1 is SGHTA and CDR2 FQGNSA. Losses at the gene ends were 4 bases for V and 3 bases for J; bases not matched to a gene: 9. CDR3 amino acids: CASSSTRSGVYEQYF. In DNA form, the CDR3 reads TGTGCCAGCAGCTCTACCCGGAGCGGGGTCTACGAGCAGTACTTC.

The genes are TRBV7-3 and TRBJ2-3; D is perhaps TRBD1 (6 bases). Trimming cost V 4 bases and J 3 bases, with 14 bases left between them. The CDR3 covers 15 residues. Germline CDR1 is SGHTA and CDR2 is FQGTGA. The CDR3 here is CASSSQGMGTDTQYF. The CDR3 DNA reads as TGTGCCAGCAGCTCGCAGGGGATGGGAACAGATACGCAGTATTTT. The whole variable domain, filled in from reference TRBV7-3 and TRBJ2-3, reads GAGVSQTPSNKVTEKGKYVELRCDPISGHTALYWYRQSLGQGPEFLIYFQGTGAADDSGLPNDRFFAVRPEGSVSTLKIQRTERGDSAVYLCASSSQGMGTDTQYFGPGTRLTVL.

This clone showed up just a few times. The chain couples TRBV5-1 to TRBJ2-5; 7 nucleotides match TRBD1. This CDR3 has 14 residues. Germline loops: CDR1 SGHRS, CDR2 YFSETQ. V trimming: 4 bases; J trimming: 5 bases; junction bases outside the gene matches: 8. CDR3 protein: CASSPRDSRETQYF. The CDR3 nucleotides are TGCGCCAGCAGCCCCCGGGACAGTCGCGAGACCCAGTACTTC.

The CDR3, as DNA: TGTGCCAGCAGCCCTTGGACTAGCTTCAACACAGATACGCAGTATTTT. Translated: CASSPWTSFNTDTQYF. The rearrangement joins TRBV7-3 to TRBJ2-3, with TRBD2 matching over 8 bases. Trimming took 5 bases from V and 2 from J; bases not matched to a gene: 9. CDR3 length: 16 residues. From germline, CDR1 is SGHTA and CDR2 FQGTGA.

The rearrangement joins TRBV3-1 (or the pseudogene TRBV3-2) to TRBJ1-5; D might be TRBD1 (5 bases). Trimming took 1 base from V and 4 from J, leaving 20 bases between them. The CDR3 sequence is 18 residues long. Germline V gene lookup returns CDR1 LGHDT and CDR2 YNNKEL (reference sequence). CDR3 in amino acids: CASSQVEGHGSRNQPQHF. In nucleotides, the CDR3 is TGTGCCAGCAGCCAAGTAGAAGGACACGGATCGAGAAATCAGCCCCAGCATTTT.

The chain has TRBV6-1 and TRBJ2-5; a possible D gene is TRBD1 (6 bases). Germline V gene sequence: CDR1 MNHNS, CDR2 SASEGT. Trimming took 3 bases from V and 4 from J, leaving 12 bases between them. The CDR3 length is 14 residues. The CDR3 spells CASSEGALSETQYF. The CDR3 DNA reads as TGTGCCAGCAGTGAGGGGGCCCTCTCAGAGACCCAGTACTTC.

This chain joins TRBV4-2 and TRBJ2-2; 8 bases are a match to TRBD1. The CDR3 loop spans 16 amino acids. Germline loops: CDR1 LGHNA, CDR2 YNFKEQ. V shed 4 bases and J 5 bases; nucleotides not matched to a gene: 9. This CDR3 is CASSPGQGAGTGELFF. In nucleotides, the CDR3 is TGTGCCAGCAGCCCCGGACAGGGCGCGGGAACCGGGGAGCTGTTTTTT.

The genes are TRBV5-1 and TRBJ2-2, with 9 bases that match TRBD2. The V segment lost 1 base and the J segment 5 bases; nucleotides outside the gene matches: 9. The CDR3 spans 17 residues. Per germline, CDR1 SGHRS and CDR2 YFSETQ. The CDR3 coding sequence is TGCGCCAGCAGCTTGATAGCGGGGGCCCCGGGGACCGGGGAGCTGTTTTTT. It is translated as CASSLIAGAPGTGELFF.

The chain joins TRBV6-5 to TRBJ1-2; a weak D match, TRBD1 (5 bases). Trimming removed 2 bases at V and 7 bases at J, with 14 bases between. The CDR3 totals 14 residues. Germline lookup yields CDR1 MNHEY and CDR2 SVGAGI. CDR3 protein: CASSYQGTASGYTF. As DNA, the CDR3 is TGTGCCAGCAGTTACCAGGGTACGGCAAGTGGCTACACCTTC.

The chain links TRBV2 to TRBJ2-1; 8 nucleotides align to TRBD1. Germline V gene data show CDR1 as SNHLY and CDR2 as FYNNEI. The CDR3 is made up of 12 amino acids. The V and J ends lost 4 bases and 8 bases, in that order; junction bases with no gene match: 1. Written as DNA, the CDR3 is TGTGCCAGCAGTGGGACAGGGTATGAGCAGTTCTTC. Its translation: CASSGTGYEQFF.

This rearrangement joins TRBV20-1 to TRBJ1-5, with no clear D. V lost 0 bases and J lost 7, with 4 bases in between. Germline V gene sequence: CDR1 DFQATT, CDR2 SNEGSKA (reference sequence). The CDR3 length is 11 residues. The CDR3 nucleotides read TGCAGTGCTAGAGATCAACAGCCCCAGCATTTT. Translation gives CSARDQQPQHF.

Only a few counts were recorded for this clone. The chain couples TRBV30 to TRBJ2-2; 9 bases line up with TRBD1. V trimming: 3 bases; J trimming: 3 bases; junction bases outside the gene matches: 5. CDR1 GTSNPN and CDR2 SVGIG come from the germline V gene (reference sequence). The CDR3 length is 15 residues. The CDR3 nucleotides are TGTGCCTGGAGGTCCGGGACAGGGCACACCGGGGAGCTGTTTTTT. Translating gives CAWRSGTGHTGELFF.

This chain's CDR3 is CASTMDRGHVNEQYF. CDR3 coding DNA: TGTGCCAGTACCATGGACAGGGGGCACGTCAACGAGCAGTACTTC. The chain carries TRBV19 and TRBJ2-7; the match to TRBD1 covers 11 bases. The V gene's germline CDR1 is LNHDA and CDR2 SQIVND (reference sequence). Trimming cost V 7 bases and J 5 bases; bases outside gene matches: 10. CDR3 length: 15 residues.